This T cell receptor (beta chain) was captured in a study of T cells in tuberculosis. Concerning this clone: Its cognate antigen is unknown.

Repertoires were generated with immunoSEQ multiplex PCR, while TCRdb's copy carries only in-frame clones and drops some. The data show about 33,000 clones, with around 95% seen just once and 2.4% held by the top ten. Study-wide results and caveats: Smaller alpha distances in active tuberculosis partly reflected shorter CDR3-alpha lengths.

Germline V CDR1 and CDR2: LGHNA, YSLEER. The CDR3 is made up of 15 amino acids. The trim removed 4 bases at V and 3 bases at J, leaving 8 bases unmatched. The chain has TRBV4-3 and TRBJ1-1; TRBD1 aligns across 7 bases. The sequence was obtained from a donor aged 10-29 years with latent tuberculosis or without tuberculosis infection. Sequenced input: PBMCs. The chain's CDR3 is CASSRRPTGDTEAFF. CDR3 coding DNA: TGCGCCAGCAGCCGCCGACCTACAGGGGACACTGAAGCTTTCTTT.